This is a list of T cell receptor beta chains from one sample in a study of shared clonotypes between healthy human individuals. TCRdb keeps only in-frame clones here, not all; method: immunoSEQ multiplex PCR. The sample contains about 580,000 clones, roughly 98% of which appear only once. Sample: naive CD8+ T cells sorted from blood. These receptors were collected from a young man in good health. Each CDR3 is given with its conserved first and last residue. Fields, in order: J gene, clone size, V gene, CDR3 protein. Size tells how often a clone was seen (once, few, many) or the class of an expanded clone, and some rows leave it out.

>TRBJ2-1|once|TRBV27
CASSLPGLSYNEQFF
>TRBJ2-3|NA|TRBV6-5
CASSYSASGSGDTQYF
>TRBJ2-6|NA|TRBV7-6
CASSLPTAGTGGDGANVLTF
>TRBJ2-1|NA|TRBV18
CASSPGGLWEQFF
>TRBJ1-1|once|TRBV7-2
CASSPSHIPSVSEAFF
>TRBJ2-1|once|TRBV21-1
CASTKHGGRYNEQFF
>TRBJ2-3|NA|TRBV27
CASSSGHLLATSTDTQYF
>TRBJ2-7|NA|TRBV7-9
CASSLVGVGPSSYEQYF
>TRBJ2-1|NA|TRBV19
CASSITAGGYNEQFF
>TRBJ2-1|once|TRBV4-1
CASSPKIDGPIYNEQFF
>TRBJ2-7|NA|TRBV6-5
CASSYYGGLSYEQYF
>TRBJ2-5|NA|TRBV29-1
CSVDEETQYF
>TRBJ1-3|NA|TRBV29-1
CSVLSDTRSTIYF
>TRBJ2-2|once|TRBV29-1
CSVETTTGIPGELFF
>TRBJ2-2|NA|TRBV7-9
CAGLLAGMNTGELFF
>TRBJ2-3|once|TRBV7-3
CASSLSPSGTTDTQYF
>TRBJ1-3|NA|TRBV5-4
CASSSPAGSGNTIYF
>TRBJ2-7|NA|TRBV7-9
CASSLVSRVEQYF
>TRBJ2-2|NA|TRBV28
CASRLGTANTGELFF
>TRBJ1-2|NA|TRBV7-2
CASSLWTGSSYGYTF
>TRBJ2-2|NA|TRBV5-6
CASRVTGYGGELFF
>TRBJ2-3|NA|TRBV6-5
CASSYGVSGTDTQYF
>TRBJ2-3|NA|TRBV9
CASSLVTNTDTQYF
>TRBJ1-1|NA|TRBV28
CASSLLLPWNTEAFF
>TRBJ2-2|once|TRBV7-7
CASSPGRGGELFF
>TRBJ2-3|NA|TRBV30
CAWIGDSQVTQYF
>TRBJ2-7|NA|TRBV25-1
CASSESYRGIPNEQYF
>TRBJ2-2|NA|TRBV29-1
CSVEKGARGTGELFF
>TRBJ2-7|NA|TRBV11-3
CASSYSGRPYEQYF
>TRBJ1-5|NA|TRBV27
CASSADSSNQPQHF
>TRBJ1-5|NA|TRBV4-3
CASSPDRASNQPQHF
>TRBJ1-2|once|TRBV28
CASSLLRDSREGYTF
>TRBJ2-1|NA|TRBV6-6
CASSPWGSSGNNEQFF
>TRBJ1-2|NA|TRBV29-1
CSVDGGPAATNYGYTF
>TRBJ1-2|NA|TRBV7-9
CASSPGLPYYGYTF
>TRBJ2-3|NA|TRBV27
CASSPGGGWLSDTQYF
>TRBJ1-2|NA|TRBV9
CASSTIGYGYTF
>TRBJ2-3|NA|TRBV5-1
CASSLAEAGSTDTQYF
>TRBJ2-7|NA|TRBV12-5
CASGLFPGQGAYEQYF
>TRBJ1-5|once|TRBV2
CASIQGIGNQPQHF
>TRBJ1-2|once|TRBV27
CASSPRLANYGYTF
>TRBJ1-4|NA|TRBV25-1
CASSRRSGSSEKLFF
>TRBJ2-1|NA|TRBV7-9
CASSPITSGRNNEQFF
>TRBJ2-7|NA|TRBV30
CACSQGSHYEQYF
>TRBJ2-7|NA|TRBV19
CASTSWGVEAYEQYF
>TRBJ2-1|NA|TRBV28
CASSMGLAGGMSLYEQFF
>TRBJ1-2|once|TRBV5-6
CASSLGAGDGYTF
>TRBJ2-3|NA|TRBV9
CASSAFVMASGRTDTQYF
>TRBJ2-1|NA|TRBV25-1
CASSPPPLAGDPYNEQFF
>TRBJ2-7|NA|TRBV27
CASAPDWQGYEQYF
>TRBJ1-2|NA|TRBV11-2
CASSSGHYYGYTF
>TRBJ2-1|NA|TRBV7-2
CASSLAGGGLNEQFF